This T cell receptor beta chain was recorded in a study of blood T cell repertoires in COVID-19. For the study at large: COVID-19 samples collected from the United States, Italy and Spain covered acute and convalescent phases. T cells, B-cell-depleted T cells, or PBMCs supplied cDNA or gDNA.

This CDR3 has 15 residues. CDR1 and CDR2 (germline): SEHNR, FQNEAQ (reference sequence). V was clipped by 5 bases and J by 5 bases; unmatched bases: 9. As processed by the authors: Counts of nucleated cells, estimated from reference gene primer amplification, were obtained. Measured with immunoSEQ multiplex PCR; TCRdb has only the in-frame clones, and not every one. V and J calls and clone size are those listed in that table; D and trimming were worked out from the DNA. Here the sample spans about 65,000 clones, about 94% being singletons. This receptor was taken from a man between 65 and 85 years old with active COVID-19. This chain uses TRBV7-9 with TRBJ2-5, with TRBD1 matching over 9 bases. Sequences were obtained from peripheral blood. CDR3 sequence: CASSVGDRDEETQYF. In nucleotides, the CDR3 is TGTGCCAGCAGCGTAGGGGACAGGGACGAGGAGACCCAGTACTTC.